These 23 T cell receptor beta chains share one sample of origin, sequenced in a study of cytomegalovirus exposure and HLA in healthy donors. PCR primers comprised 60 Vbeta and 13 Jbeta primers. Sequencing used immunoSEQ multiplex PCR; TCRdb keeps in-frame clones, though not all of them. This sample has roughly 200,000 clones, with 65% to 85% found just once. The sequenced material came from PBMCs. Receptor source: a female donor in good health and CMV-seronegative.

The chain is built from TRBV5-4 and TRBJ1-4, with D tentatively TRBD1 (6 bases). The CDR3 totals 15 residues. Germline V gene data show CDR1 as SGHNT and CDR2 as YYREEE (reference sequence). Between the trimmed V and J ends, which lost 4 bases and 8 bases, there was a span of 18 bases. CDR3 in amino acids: CASSPTTGTPEKLFF. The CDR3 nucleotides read TGTGCCAGCAGCCCCACCACTGGGACACCCGAAAAACTGTTTTTT.

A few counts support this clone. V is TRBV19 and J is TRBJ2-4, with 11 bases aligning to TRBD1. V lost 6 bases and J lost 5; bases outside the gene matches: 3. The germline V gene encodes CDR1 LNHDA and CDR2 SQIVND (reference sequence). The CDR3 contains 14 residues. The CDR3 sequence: CASSPGQGENIQYF. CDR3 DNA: TGTGCCAGTAGCCCGGGACAGGGGGAAAACATTCAGTACTTC.

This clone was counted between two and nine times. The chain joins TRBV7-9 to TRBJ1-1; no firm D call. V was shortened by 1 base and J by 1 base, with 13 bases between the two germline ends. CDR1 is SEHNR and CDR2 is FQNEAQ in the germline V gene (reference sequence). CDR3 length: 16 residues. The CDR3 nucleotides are TGTGCCAGCAGCTTAGACTGGGCCGTCGAGAACACTGAAGCTTTCTTT. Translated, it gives CASSLDWAVENTEAFF.

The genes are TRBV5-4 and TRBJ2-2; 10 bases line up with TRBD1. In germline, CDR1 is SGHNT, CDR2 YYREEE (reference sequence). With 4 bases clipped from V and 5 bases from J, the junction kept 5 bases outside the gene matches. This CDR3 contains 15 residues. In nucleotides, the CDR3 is TGTGCCAGCAGCGCGGGACAGGGGTCTACCGGGGAGCTGTTTTTT. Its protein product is CASSAGQGSTGELFF.

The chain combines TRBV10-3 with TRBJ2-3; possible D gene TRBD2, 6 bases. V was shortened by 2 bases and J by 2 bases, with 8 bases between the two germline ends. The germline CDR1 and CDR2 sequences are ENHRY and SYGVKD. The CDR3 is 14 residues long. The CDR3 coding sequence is TGTGCCATCAGTGAGGGCGGGATCACAGATACGCAGTATTTT. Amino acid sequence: CAISEGGITDTQYF.

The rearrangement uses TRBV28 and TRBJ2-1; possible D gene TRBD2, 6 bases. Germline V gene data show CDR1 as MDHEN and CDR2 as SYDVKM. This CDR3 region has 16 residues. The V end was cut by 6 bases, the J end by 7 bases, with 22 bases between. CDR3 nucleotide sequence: TGTGCCAGCAGCCCCGGGGATTGGGGGGTGAATAATGAGCAGTTCTTC. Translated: CASSPGDWGVNNEQFF.

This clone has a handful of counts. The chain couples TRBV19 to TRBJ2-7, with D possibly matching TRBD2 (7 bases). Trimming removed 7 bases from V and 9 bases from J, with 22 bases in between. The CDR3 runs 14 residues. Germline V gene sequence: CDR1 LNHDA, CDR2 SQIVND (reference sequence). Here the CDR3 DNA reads TGTGCCAGTACCCTTTTGGGCTCGGGGGGCGGGCAGTACTTC. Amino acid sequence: CASTLLGSGGGQYF.

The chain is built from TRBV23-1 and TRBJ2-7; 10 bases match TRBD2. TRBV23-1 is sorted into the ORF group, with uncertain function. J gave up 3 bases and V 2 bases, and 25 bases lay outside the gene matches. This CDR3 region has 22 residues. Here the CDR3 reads CASSQPRRLLAGASASCYEQYF. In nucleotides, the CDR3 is TGCGCCAGCAGTCAACCCCGGCGGCTGCTAGCGGGAGCGTCGGCTTCGTGCTACGAGCAGTACTTC.

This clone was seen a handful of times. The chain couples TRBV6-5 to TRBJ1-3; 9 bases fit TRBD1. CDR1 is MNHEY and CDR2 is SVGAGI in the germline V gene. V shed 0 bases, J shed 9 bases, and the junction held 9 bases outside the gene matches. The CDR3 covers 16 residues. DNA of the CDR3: TGTGCCAGCAGTTACTCACCCACGGGACAGGGCATCACCATATATTTT. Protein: CASSYSPTGQGITIYF.

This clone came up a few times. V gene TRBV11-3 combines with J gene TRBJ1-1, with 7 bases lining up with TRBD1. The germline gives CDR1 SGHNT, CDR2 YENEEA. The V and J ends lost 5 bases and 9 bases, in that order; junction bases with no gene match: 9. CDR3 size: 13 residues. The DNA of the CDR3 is TGTGCCAGCAGCCCACTGGACAGGAAGAAAGCTTTCTTT. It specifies CASSPLDRKKAFF.

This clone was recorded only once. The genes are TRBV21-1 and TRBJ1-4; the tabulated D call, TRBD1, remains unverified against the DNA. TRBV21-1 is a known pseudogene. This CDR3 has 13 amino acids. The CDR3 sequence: CASRKDRDEKLFF. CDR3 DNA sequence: TGTGCCAGCAGAAAGGACAGGGATGAAAAACTGTTTTTT.

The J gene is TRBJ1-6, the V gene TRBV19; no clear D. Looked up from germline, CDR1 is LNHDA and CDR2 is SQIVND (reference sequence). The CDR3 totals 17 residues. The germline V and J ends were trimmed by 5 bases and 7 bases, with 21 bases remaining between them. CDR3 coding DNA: TGTGCCAGTAGTTCCCCCGAGGGAGGTTCGTACAATTCACCCCTCCACTTT. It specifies CASSSPEGGSYNSPLHF.

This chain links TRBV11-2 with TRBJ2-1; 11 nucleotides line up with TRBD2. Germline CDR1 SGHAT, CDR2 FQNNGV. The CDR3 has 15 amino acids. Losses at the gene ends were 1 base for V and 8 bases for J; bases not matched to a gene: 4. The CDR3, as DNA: TGTGCCAGCAGCTTAGGGCTAGCGGGAGGCGATGAGCAGTTCTTC. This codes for CASSLGLAGGDEQFF.

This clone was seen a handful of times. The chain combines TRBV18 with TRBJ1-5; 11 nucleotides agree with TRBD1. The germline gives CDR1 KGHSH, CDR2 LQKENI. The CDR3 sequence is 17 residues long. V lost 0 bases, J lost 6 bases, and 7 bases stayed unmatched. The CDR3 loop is CASSPPGQGGKVQPQHF. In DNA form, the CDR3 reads TGTGCCAGCTCACCACCGGGACAGGGGGGCAAGGTTCAGCCCCAGCATTTT.

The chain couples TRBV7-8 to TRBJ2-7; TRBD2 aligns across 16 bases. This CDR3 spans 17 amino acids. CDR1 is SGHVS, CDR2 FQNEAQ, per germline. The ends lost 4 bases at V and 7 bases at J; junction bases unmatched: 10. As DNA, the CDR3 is TGTGCCAGCAGCTCCATGGGGGGACTAGCGGGGGGGCGGGAGCAGTACTTC. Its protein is CASSSMGGLAGGREQYF.

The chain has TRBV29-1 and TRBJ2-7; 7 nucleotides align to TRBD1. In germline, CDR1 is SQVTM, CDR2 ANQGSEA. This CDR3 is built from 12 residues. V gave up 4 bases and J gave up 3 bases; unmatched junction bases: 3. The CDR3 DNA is TGCAGCGTTGGGGGACAGAGCTACGAGCAGTACTTC. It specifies CSVGGQSYEQYF.

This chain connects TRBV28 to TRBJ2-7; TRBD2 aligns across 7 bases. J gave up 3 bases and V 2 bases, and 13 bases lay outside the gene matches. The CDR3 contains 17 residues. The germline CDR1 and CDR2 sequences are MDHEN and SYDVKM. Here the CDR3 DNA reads TGTGCCAGCAGTTTAAGGTCGAAGCGGGGCTATAACTACGAGCAGTACTTC. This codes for CASSLRSKRGYNYEQYF. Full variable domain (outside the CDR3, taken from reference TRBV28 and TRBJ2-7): DVKVTQSSRYLVKRTGEKVFLECVQDMDHENMFWYRQDPGLGLRLIYFSYDVKMKEKGDIPEGYSVSREKKERFSLILESASTNQTSMYLCASSLRSKRGYNYEQYFGPGTRLTVT.

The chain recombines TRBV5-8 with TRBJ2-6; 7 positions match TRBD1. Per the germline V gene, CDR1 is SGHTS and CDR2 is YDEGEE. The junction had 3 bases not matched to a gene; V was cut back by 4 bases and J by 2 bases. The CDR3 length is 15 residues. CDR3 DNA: TGTGCCAGCAGCCGAACAGGGGCTGGGGCCAACGTCCTGACTTTC. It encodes CASSRTGAGANVLTF.

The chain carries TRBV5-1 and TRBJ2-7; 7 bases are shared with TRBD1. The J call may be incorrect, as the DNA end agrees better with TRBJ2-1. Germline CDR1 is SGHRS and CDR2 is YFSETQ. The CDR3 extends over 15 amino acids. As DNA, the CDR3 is TGCGCCAGCAGCTTGGTAAGGGGGCAGGACAATGAGCAGTTCTTC. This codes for CASSLVRGQDNEQFF.

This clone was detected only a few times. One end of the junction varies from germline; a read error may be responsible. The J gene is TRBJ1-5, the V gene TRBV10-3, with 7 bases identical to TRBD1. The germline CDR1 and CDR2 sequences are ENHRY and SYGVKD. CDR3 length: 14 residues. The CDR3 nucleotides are TGTGCCAGCAGTGAGGGGGACAGTCATCAGCCCCAGCATTTT. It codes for CASSEGDSHQPQHF.

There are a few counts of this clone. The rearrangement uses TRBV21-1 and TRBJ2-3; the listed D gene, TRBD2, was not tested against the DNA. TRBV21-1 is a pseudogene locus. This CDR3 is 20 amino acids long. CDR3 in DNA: TGTGCCAGCAGCAAAGAGGTCTGTAGGGTAGCGGGGGGGAGGGCAGATACGCAGTATTTT. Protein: CASSKEVCRVAGGRADTQYF.

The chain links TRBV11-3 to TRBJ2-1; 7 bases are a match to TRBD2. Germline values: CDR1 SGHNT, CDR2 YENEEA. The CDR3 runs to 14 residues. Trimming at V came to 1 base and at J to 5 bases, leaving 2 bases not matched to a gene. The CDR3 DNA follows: TGTGCCAGCAGCTTAGGGGGGGGGAACAATGAGCAGTTCTTC. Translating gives CASSLGGGNNEQFF.

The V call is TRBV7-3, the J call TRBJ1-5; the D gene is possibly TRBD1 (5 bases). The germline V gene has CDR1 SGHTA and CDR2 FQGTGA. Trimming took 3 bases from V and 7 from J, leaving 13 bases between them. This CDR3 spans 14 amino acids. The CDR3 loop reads CASSLGGKGQPQHF. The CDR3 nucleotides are TGTGCCAGCAGCTTGGGGGGTAAGGGCCAGCCCCAGCATTTT.